This TCR beta chain was profiled in a study of monozygotic twins with inflammatory bowel disease. Findings of the study overall: The analysis did not separate different T cell subtypes.

Points on this clonotype: The antigen is unknown.

TCRalpha and TCRbeta cDNA underwent two nested PCRs of roughly 16 and 10 cycles. From its re-call of the 5' RACE reads, TCRdb lists each CDR3 protein once, without DNA. The table for this sample gives 400,000 to 500,000 distinct CDR3 sequences. This CDR3 has 13 amino acids. Germline V lookup: CDR1 LGHDT, CDR2 YNNKEL (reference sequence). No sorting of T cells preceded isolation of total RNA from whole blood. The origin of this receptor is a human donor with ulcerative colitis or Crohn's disease, or a healthy co-twin of an affected twin (not recorded which). The rearrangement joins TRBV3-1 to TRBJ2-7; TCRdb reports TRBD1, a call that lacks DNA to check it against. Specimen: blood. CDR3: CASTRQAGYEQYF.